This TCR beta chain comes out of a study of regulatory T cells in long-lasting Graves disease. Time point indicated: persistent/refractory GD, antithyroid drugs over 5 years with positive TRAb. The authors made the TCR library using RNA they extracted from PBMCs. The guidelines of the American Thyroid Association were the basis for diagnosing Graves' disease. Building the TCR beta libraries relied on iRepertoire HTBI primers, and CDR3 regions underwent Arm-PCR. Via MiXCR, TCRdb re-called the multiplex PCR reads, giving one row per CDR3 protein. The repertoire holds over 650,000 distinct CDR3 sequences, around 32% seen once, with 40% to 55% in the top ten. In germline, CDR1 is SGHRS, CDR2 YFSETQ. V lost 0 bases and J 0 bases, leaving 13 bases between the germline ends. This CDR3 region has 16 residues.

This TCR was sampled from a female donor with Graves disease. Sequences were derived from peripheral blood mononuclear cells (PBMCs), sampled when the disease was refractory, from a patient treated with antithyroid drugs. V is TRBV5-1 and J is TRBJ2-7, with D perhaps being TRBD1 or TRBD2 (5 bases each). The CDR3 here is CASSLEGRLTSYEQYF. DNA for the CDR3: TGCGCCAGCAGCTTGGAGGGACGCCTCACCTCCTACGAGCAGTACTTC.